One and the same sample provided the 14 T cell receptor beta chains below, sequenced in a study of T cells in tuberculosis (dated by TCRdb to 2016 to 2018). Libraries were prepared through the immunoSEQ multiplex PCR assay. Sourced from immuneACCESS, this table was stored by TCRdb with only in-frame sequences that have V and J called. A share of the clones is absent; for the studies checked, an unresolved V gene accounts for under half, and the remainder has no known explanation. Across this sample there are around 45,000 clones, with about 94% seen only once. The ten most abundant clones make up under 2% of the sample. Sequenced sample: PBMCs. Every receptor here comes from a donor between 5 and 29 years old with latent tuberculosis or without tuberculosis infection. Some clones in this sample may be carry-over from other donors' samples.

This clone was picked up one time. The chain employs TRBV4-1 and TRBJ1-3, with 10 positions matching TRBD1. Germline V lookup: CDR1 MGHRA, CDR2 YSYEKL. This CDR3 has 21 residues. V was clipped by 1 base and J by 0 bases; unmatched bases: 15. The CDR3, as DNA: TGCGCCAGCAGCCAAGGGGTCATGAGGGACAGGGGCCTTTACTCTGGAAACACCATATATTTT. Translated, it gives CASSQGVMRDRGLYSGNTIYF.

The chain employs TRBV2 and TRBJ1-3; D call uncertain. The V gene's germline CDR1 is SNHLY and CDR2 FYNNEI. CDR3 length: 14 amino acids. V dropped 10 bases and J dropped 2 bases, with 15 bases sitting between them. The CDR3 is CATRQVMAGNTIYF. The CDR3 DNA reads TGTGCCACACGGCAGGTAATGGCTGGAAACACCATATATTTT. Together with reference TRBV2 and TRBJ1-3, the CDR3 gives the full variable domain: EPEVTQTPSHQVTQMGQEVILRCVPISNHLYFYWYRQILGQKVEFLVSFYNNEISEKSEIFDDQFSVERPDGSNFTLKIRSTKLEDSAMYFCATRQVMAGNTIYFGEGSWLTVV.

The chain is built from TRBV5-1 and TRBJ1-2; 12 bases line up with TRBD1. CDR1 and CDR2 from the germline V gene are SGHRS and YFSETQ. The CDR3 contains 15 residues. V lost 0 bases and J lost 7; bases outside the gene matches: 4. The DNA of the CDR3 is TGCGCCAGCAGCTTGGCGGGACAGGGGGCCGGTGGCTACACCTTC. Protein product: CASSLAGQGAGGYTF.

The chain carries TRBV28 and TRBJ2-1; 9 bases match TRBD2. The CDR3 totals 16 residues. V lost 2 bases and J lost 3; bases outside the gene matches: 5. Per germline, CDR1 MDHEN and CDR2 SYDVKM. CDR3 DNA sequence: TGTGCCAGCAGTTTAAGACTAGCGGAAAACTACAATGAGCAGTTCTTC. Translated, it gives CASSLRLAENYNEQFF.

The chain carries TRBV23-1 and TRBJ1-4; TRBD1 is a possible D gene (6 bases). TRBV23-1 is recorded as an ORF, its role being uncertain. The germline V and J ends were trimmed by 4 bases and 6 bases, with 18 bases remaining between them. The length of the CDR3 is 16 residues. CDR3 loop: CASSPEMGAPHEKLFF. For the CDR3, the DNA is TGCGCCAGCAGTCCCGAGATGGGGGCGCCCCATGAAAAACTGTTTTTT.

This clone was detected once. The chain carries TRBV4-1 and TRBJ1-1; D is ambiguous. Germline lookup yields CDR1 MGHRA and CDR2 YSYEKL. Trimming pared 1 base from V and 1 base from J, leaving 7 bases between. This CDR3 is 14 amino acids long. CDR3 in amino acids: CASSQGGENTEAFF. The CDR3 DNA reads TGCGCCAGCAGCCAAGGAGGAGAGAACACTGAAGCTTTCTTT.

The chain employs TRBV5-4 and TRBJ1-1, with 8 bases aligning to TRBD1. The trim removed 2 bases at V and 4 bases at J, leaving 7 bases unmatched. Germline CDR1 is SGHNT and CDR2 is YYREEE (reference sequence). This CDR3 spans 15 amino acids. CDR3 loop: CASSFDRGDGTEAFF. The CDR3 DNA is TGTGCCAGCAGCTTCGACAGGGGAGACGGCACTGAAGCTTTCTTT. The whole variable domain, filled in from reference TRBV5-4 and TRBJ1-1, reads ETGVTQSPTHLIKTRGQQVTLRCSSQSGHNTVSWYQQALGQGPQFIFQYYREEENGRGNFPPRFSGLQFPNYSSELNVNALELDDSALYLCASSFDRGDGTEAFFGQGTRLTVV.

The CDR3 sequence: CASSLGAGGAADTQYF. The CDR3 DNA reads as TGTGCCAGCAGCTTGGGAGCGGGAGGGGCCGCAGATACGCAGTATTTT. The gene calls are TRBV5-6 and TRBJ2-3; 10 bases line up with TRBD2. The length of the CDR3 is 16 residues. V lost 0 bases, J lost 4 bases, and 5 bases stayed unmatched. Germline V CDR1 and CDR2: SGHDT, YYEEEE.

This chain connects TRBV5-6 to TRBJ2-3; D is uncertain. V shed 1 base and J shed 4 bases, with 16 bases lying between them. The CDR3 is made up of 16 amino acids. CDR1 and CDR2 from the germline V gene are SGHDT and YYEEEE. This CDR3 is CASSLMIASRPDTQYF. CDR3 in DNA: TGTGCCAGCAGCTTGATGATAGCCTCCCGCCCAGATACGCAGTATTTT.

This clone was seen only a few times. This chain uses TRBV10-1 with TRBJ2-7; D unclear. This CDR3 spans 13 amino acids. Germline values: CDR1 WNHNN, CDR2 SYGVQD (reference sequence). Trimming took 4 bases from V and 5 from J, leaving 12 bases between them. The CDR3 region has the DNA TGCGCCAGCAGTGGATCGAGTTCCCACGAGCAGTACTTC. Protein: CASSGSSSHEQYF.

The chain employs TRBV5-1 and TRBJ1-1; a possible D gene is TRBD1 (5 bases). The CDR3 extends over 13 amino acids. Trimming stripped 3 bases from V and 1 base from J, with 7 bases between. Looked up from germline, CDR1 is SGHRS and CDR2 is YFSETQ. This CDR3 reads CASSSTANTEAFF. The DNA of the CDR3 is TGCGCCAGCAGCTCGACAGCGAACACTGAAGCTTTCTTT.

V is TRBV28 and J is TRBJ1-3; perhaps TRBD1 as D (5 bases). Germline assignment: CDR1 MDHEN and CDR2 SYDVKM. V lost 3 bases and J lost 3, with 9 bases in between. The CDR3 is made up of 14 amino acids. CDR3 DNA sequence: TGTGCCAGCAGTTTCCAGGGATTTGGAAACACCATATATTTT. Protein: CASSFQGFGNTIYF.

The rearrangement links TRBV6-5 to TRBJ2-1, with a weak D call TRBD2 (5 bases). Germline lookup yields CDR1 MNHEY and CDR2 SVGAGI. This CDR3 spans 14 amino acids. V was trimmed by 2 bases and J by 6 bases, leaving 11 bases between them. CDR3 region: CASSYQLVGNEQFF. CDR3 sequence (DNA): TGTGCCAGCAGTTACCAACTAGTGGGCAATGAGCAGTTCTTC.

The rearrangement uses TRBV4-3 and TRBJ1-5, with D perhaps TRBD1 (6 bases). Germline V CDR1 and CDR2: LGHNA, YSLEER. The CDR3 runs to 15 residues. Trimming took 0 bases from V and 3 from J, leaving 9 bases between them. CDR3 nucleotide sequence: TGCGCCAGCAGCCAAGACAGGGGAATCAATCAGCCCCAGCATTTT. This encodes CASSQDRGINQPQHF.